These 24 T cell receptor beta chains were all obtained from the same sample, sequenced in a study of vaccination effects on CD4 cells after COVID-19. Between days 10 and 11 of culture, CD4+ T cells were separated out. Participants received two doses of either the BNT162b2 or mRNA-1273 vaccine. For these receptors, no antigen is known. Produced via immunoSEQ multiplex PCR; TCRdb's table is partial and in-frame only. The repertoire holds 25,000 to 35,000 clones, with around 70% as singletons. The source material was CD4+ T cells from PBMCs cultured without peptide, sampled after COVID-19 vaccination. Receptor source: a human donor who received a COVID-19 vaccine.

In this sample, this clone turned up once. This rearrangement joins TRBV21-1 to TRBJ1-1. TRBV21-1 is reported as a pseudogene. This CDR3 spans 13 amino acids. CDR3 region: CASSKRVNTEAFF. CDR3 in DNA: TGTGCCAGCAGCAAAAGAGTGAACACTGAAGCTTTCTTT.

The table lists this clone with a few counts. This chain uses TRBV5-8 with TRBJ2-1; a possible D gene is TRBD2 (5 bases). This CDR3 has 16 amino acids. The V end was cut by 2 bases, the J end by 0 bases, with 12 bases between. Germline CDR1 SGHTS, CDR2 YDEGEE. CDR3 nucleotides: TGTGCCAGCAGCTTACGAGGACTCGTCTCCTACAATGAGCAGTTCTTC. This sequence encodes CASSLRGLVSYNEQFF.

The chain couples TRBV11-2 to TRBJ1-5, with a possible D match to TRBD1 (6 bases). V lost 5 bases, J lost 4 bases, and 9 bases lay in between. CDR1 SGHAT and CDR2 FQNNGV come from the germline V gene. This CDR3 comprises 13 residues. The CDR3 region is CASSLGQNQPQHF. Written as DNA, the CDR3 is TGTGCCAGCAGCCTGGGACAAAATCAGCCCCAGCATTTT.

J is TRBJ2-3 and V is TRBV9; no clear D. V lost 4 bases, J lost 5 bases, and 14 bases lay in between. Germline CDR1 SGDLS, CDR2 YYNGEE. CDR3 length: 14 residues. CDR3 bases: TGTGCCAGCAGCACCCGTGGCCCACTAGATACGCAGTATTTT. It specifies CASSTRGPLDTQYF.

The count of this clone is one. The chain is built from TRBV6-5 and TRBJ1-1; D gene ambiguous. Germline CDR1 and CDR2: MNHEY and SVGAGI. The CDR3 contains 13 residues. Trimming took off 7 bases at V and 1 base at J, with 10 bases between the two ends. The CDR3 DNA sequence: TGTGCCAGCACCTTCCCGGGGAACACTGAAGCTTTCTTT. Translating it yields CASTFPGNTEAFF.

The V call is TRBV28, the J call TRBJ1-2; 7 bases match TRBD1. The CDR3 sequence is 14 residues long. V lost 6 bases to trimming and J lost 5 bases; unmatched junction nucleotides: 9. The germline V gene encodes CDR1 MDHEN and CDR2 SYDVKM. The chain's CDR3 is CASRVWDRSYGYTF. The CDR3 bases are TGTGCCAGCAGGGTATGGGACAGATCGTATGGCTACACCTTC.

The gene calls are TRBV19 and TRBJ2-5; weak D call: TRBD1 (5 bases). Trimming removed 1 base from V and 7 bases from J, with 7 bases in between. This CDR3 has 12 amino acids. Germline lookup yields CDR1 LNHDA and CDR2 SQIVND (reference sequence). The CDR3 nucleotides read TGTGCCAGTAGTATAGGGCAGGGGACCCAGTACTTC. Translation: CASSIGQGTQYF.

This chain connects TRBV9 to TRBJ2-5; TRBD1 matches at 7 bases. Trimming cost V 3 bases and J 1 base; bases outside gene matches: 3. Germline V lookup: CDR1 SGDLS, CDR2 YYNGEE. There are 14 residues in the CDR3. CDR3 sequence (DNA): TGTGCCAGCAGCGCCCGGACAGGCCAAGAGACCCAGTACTTC. It encodes CASSARTGQETQYF. The whole variable domain, filled in from reference TRBV9 and TRBJ2-5, reads DSGVTQTPKHLITATGQRVTLRCSPRSGDLSVYWYQQSLDQGLQFLIQYYNGEERAKGNILERFSAQQFPDLHSELNLSSLELGDSALYFCASSARTGQETQYFGPGTRLLVL.

This chain links TRBV30 with TRBJ2-7; weak D call: TRBD1 (5 bases). The germline V and J ends were trimmed by 1 base and 0 bases, with 19 bases remaining between them. The CDR3 covers 17 residues. Germline V gene sequence: CDR1 GTSNPN, CDR2 SVGIG (reference sequence). As DNA, the CDR3 is TGTGCCTGGAGTGAGGGGTCTATTTTCGACAGCTCCTACGAGCAGTACTTC. Translated: CAWSEGSIFDSSYEQYF.

This clone was counted between two and nine times. The rearrangement uses TRBV5-1 and TRBJ2-1, with D possibly being TRBD2 (6 bases). Germline CDR1 and CDR2: SGHRS and YFSETQ. CDR3 length: 16 amino acids. V lost 0 bases and J 2 bases, leaving 12 bases between the germline ends. For the CDR3, the DNA is TGCGCCAGCAGCTTGGCCGGCGGGGCCGCCTACAATGAGCAGTTCTTC. Protein: CASSLAGGAAYNEQFF.

The chain combines TRBV7-2 with TRBJ1-4; a weak D match, TRBD1 (6 bases). CDR1 is SGHTA, CDR2 FQGNSA, per germline. Between the trimmed V and J ends, which lost 5 bases and 14 bases, there was a span of 15 bases. This CDR3 is built from 12 residues. The chain's CDR3 is CASSPPQGRLFF. The CDR3 nucleotides are TGTGCCAGCAGCCCCCCCCAGGGGAGGCTGTTTTTT.

The chain couples TRBV7-9 to TRBJ2-5; tentatively, D is TRBD2 (6 bases). The CDR3 runs 17 residues. V shed 5 bases and J shed 4 bases, with 23 bases lying between them. The V gene's germline CDR1 is SEHNR and CDR2 FQNEAQ (reference sequence). CDR3 sequence (DNA): TGTGCCAGCAGCGCTACGACCGGGACTCGAGGTCGAGAGACCCAGTACTTC. Its protein product is CASSATTGTRGRETQYF.

The CDR3: CASSSGRGGDEKLFF. As DNA, the CDR3 is TGTGCCAGCAGCTCGGGTCGGGGCGGCGATGAAAAACTGTTTTTT. The rearrangement uses TRBV7-2 and TRBJ1-4, with a tentative D call TRBD1 (5 bases). Trimming removed 4 bases from V and 6 bases from J, with 15 bases in between. This CDR3 contains 15 residues. Germline V CDR1 and CDR2: SGHTA, FQGNSA. Full variable domain (missing parts from reference TRBV7-2 and TRBJ1-4): GAGVSQSPSNKVTEKGKDVELRCDPISGHTALYWYRQSLGQGLEFLIYFQGNSAPDKSGLPSDRFSAERTGGSVSTLTIQRTQQEDSAVYLCASSSGRGGDEKLFFGSGTQLSVL.

The chain is built from TRBV5-1 and TRBJ1-4, with no clear D. CDR1 is SGHRS, CDR2 YFSETQ, per germline. This CDR3 is 16 amino acids long. Trimming took 0 bases from V and 3 from J, leaving 12 bases between them. The CDR3 sequence: CASSLDAVGSNEKLFF. In DNA, the CDR3 is TGCGCCAGCAGCTTGGACGCGGTAGGGTCTAATGAAAAACTGTTTTTT.

V is TRBV6-2 or TRBV6-3 and J is TRBJ2-1; D gene uncertain. The CDR3 contains 14 residues. Per germline, CDR1 MNHEY and CDR2 SVGEGT. V lost 0 bases to trimming and J lost 7 bases, with 10 bases between them. CDR3 sequence (DNA): TGTGCCAGCAGTTACTCGACGGTCAGGAATGAGCAGTTCTTC. Residues: CASSYSTVRNEQFF.

J is TRBJ1-2 and V is TRBV3-1 (or the pseudogene TRBV3-2), with D tentatively TRBD1 (5 bases). This CDR3 comprises 16 residues. The ends were cut back, 4 bases at V and 1 base at J, with 16 bases in the middle. CDR1 is LGHDT, CDR2 YNNKEL, per germline (reference sequence). Here the CDR3 DNA reads TGTGCCAGCAGCCCCCTAGGGGCAGGGAGTAACTATGGCTACACCTTC. Translating it yields CASSPLGAGSNYGYTF.

The chain has TRBV2 and TRBJ2-7; 12 bases agree with TRBD1. CDR1 is SNHLY, CDR2 FYNNEI, per germline. V trimming: 8 bases; J trimming: 7 bases; junction bases outside the gene matches: 6. The CDR3 has 13 residues. CDR3 DNA sequence: TGTGCCAGCCTACGGGACAGGGGGCAAGAGCAGTACTTC. This sequence encodes CASLRDRGQEQYF.

The gene calls are TRBV6-5 and TRBJ2-5, with TRBD1 matching 10 bases. CDR1 MNHEY and CDR2 SVGAGI come from the germline V gene. After removal of 6 bases from V and 4 bases from J, the junction contained 5 bases not matched to a gene. This CDR3 contains 14 residues. This CDR3 is CASSDRGLRETQYF. The CDR3 DNA follows: TGTGCCAGCAGCGACAGGGGGCTTCGAGAGACCCAGTACTTC.

The chain carries TRBV6-6 and TRBJ2-3; tentatively, D is TRBD2 (6 bases). Trimming took 6 bases from V and 5 from J, leaving 21 bases between them. Germline assignment: CDR1 MNHNY and CDR2 SVGAGI (reference sequence). This CDR3 is built from 16 residues. CDR3 loop: CASRLLRGGLGDTQYF. The DNA of the CDR3 is TGTGCCAGCAGGCTTCTCCGGGGAGGTCTGGGAGATACGCAGTATTTT.

V and J are TRBV3-1 (or the pseudogene TRBV3-2) and TRBJ1-2; the D is unclear. Germline V gene sequence: CDR1 LGHDT, CDR2 YNNKEL (reference sequence). Trimming took 4 bases from V and 8 from J, leaving 11 bases between them. The CDR3 is 12 amino acids. The CDR3 here is CASSPPQGGYTF. Here the CDR3 DNA reads TGTGCCAGCAGCCCCCCCCAAGGCGGCTACACCTTC.

The chain is built from TRBV7-2 and TRBJ1-2; D gene uncertain. This CDR3 has 13 amino acids. V was pared by 4 bases and J by 4 bases, with 10 bases between. Germline V gives CDR1 SGHTA, CDR2 FQGNSA. The DNA for the CDR3 is TGTGCCAGCAGCTCGACGGTCGGCTATGGCTACACCTTC. It encodes CASSSTVGYGYTF. The full variable domain, in which reference TRBV7-2 and TRBJ1-2 provide the parts outside the CDR3, is GAGVSQSPSNKVTEKGKDVELRCDPISGHTALYWYRQSLGQGLEFLIYFQGNSAPDKSGLPSDRFSAERTGGSVSTLTIQRTQQEDSAVYLCASSSTVGYGYTFGSGTRLTVV.

The DNA for the CDR3 is TGTGCCAGCAGTCTCCCCCAGGGTAGCTGGAAGACGCAGTATTTT. Its protein is CASSLPQGSWKTQYF. The chain uses TRBV28 and TRBJ2-3, with a possible D match to TRBD1 (5 bases). Germline CDR1 reads MDHEN; CDR2 reads SYDVKM. Trimming stripped 5 bases from V and 9 bases from J, with 21 bases between. The CDR3 length is 15 residues.

V is TRBV5-4 and J is TRBJ2-1; 14 positions match TRBD2. CDR1 SGHNT and CDR2 YYREEE come from the germline V gene (reference sequence). This CDR3 has 18 residues. V lost 4 bases, J lost 4 bases, and 10 bases stayed unmatched. The CDR3 here is CASSLGTSGRRTYNEQFF. CDR3 coding DNA: TGTGCCAGCAGCCTGGGGACTAGCGGGAGAAGGACGTACAATGAGCAGTTCTTC.

The chain has TRBV27 and TRBJ1-6; D not resolved. The CDR3 is 14 residues long. V lost 3 bases and J 4 bases, leaving 7 bases between the germline ends. The germline V gene encodes CDR1 MNHEY and CDR2 SMNVEV (reference sequence). This CDR3 is CASSLGLYNSPLHF. In DNA, the CDR3 is TGTGCCAGCAGTTTGGGCCTTTATAATTCACCCCTCCACTTT.